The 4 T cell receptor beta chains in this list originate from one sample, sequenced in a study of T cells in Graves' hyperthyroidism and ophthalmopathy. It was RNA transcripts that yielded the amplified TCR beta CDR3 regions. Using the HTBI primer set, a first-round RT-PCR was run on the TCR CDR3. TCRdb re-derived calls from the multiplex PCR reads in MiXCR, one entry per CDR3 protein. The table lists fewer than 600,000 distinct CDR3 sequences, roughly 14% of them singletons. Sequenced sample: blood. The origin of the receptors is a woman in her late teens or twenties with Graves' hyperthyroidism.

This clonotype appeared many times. The CDR3 loop reads CASSEAGVSTDTQYF. The CDR3 DNA follows: TGTGCCAGCAGCGAAGCGGGAGTTAGCACAGATACGCAGTATTTT. The chain couples TRBV11-3 to TRBJ2-3, with 8 bases identical to TRBD2. CDR1 is SGHNT, CDR2 YENEEA, per germline. This CDR3 is 15 amino acids long. With V trimmed by 5 bases and J by 0 bases, 4 bases remained unmatched.

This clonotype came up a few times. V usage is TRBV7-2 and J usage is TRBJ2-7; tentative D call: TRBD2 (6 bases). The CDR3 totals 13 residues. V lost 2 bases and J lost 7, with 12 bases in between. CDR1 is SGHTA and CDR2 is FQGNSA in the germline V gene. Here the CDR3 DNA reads TGTGCCAGCAGCTTAAAGGAGGGGAGGGAGCAGTACGTC. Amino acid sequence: CASSLKEGREQYV.

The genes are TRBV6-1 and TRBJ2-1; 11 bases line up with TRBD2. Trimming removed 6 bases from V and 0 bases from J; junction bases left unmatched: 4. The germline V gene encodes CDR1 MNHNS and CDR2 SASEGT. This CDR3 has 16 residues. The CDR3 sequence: CASRGLAGLSYNEQFF. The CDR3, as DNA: TGTGCCAGCAGAGGACTAGCGGGTCTCTCCTACAATGAGCAGTTCTTC.

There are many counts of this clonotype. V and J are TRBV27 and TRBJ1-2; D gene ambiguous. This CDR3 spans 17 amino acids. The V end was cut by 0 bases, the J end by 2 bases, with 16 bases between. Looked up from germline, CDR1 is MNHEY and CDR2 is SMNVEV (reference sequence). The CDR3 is CASSLSEGLLSNYGYTF. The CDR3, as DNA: TGTGCCAGCAGTTTATCGGAGGGCCTTCTTTCGAACTATGGCTACACCTTC.